A selection of T cell receptor beta chains follows, all from one sample in a study of blood T cells in healthy people across ages. MiXCR, applied by TCRdb to the 5' RACE reads, yields one record per CDR3 protein. The sample contains 630,000 or so distinct CDR3 sequences, under 30% of which appear only once. The material sequenced was blood. The receptors were sampled from a woman aged 80 or older in good health. Each CDR3 is given with its conserved first and last residue. The D gene is left open where the match is weak. Rows may omit the clone size; those that give it use once, few, many or a size class.

CDR3 protein,CDR3 DNA,V gene,clone size,D gene,J gene
CASSQDIDTYGYTF,TGCGCCAGCAGCCAAGACATAGACACCTATGGCTACACCTTC,TRBV4-1,many,.,TRBJ1-2
CASSLGTSGGAGETQYF,TGTGCCAGCAGCCTCGGGACTAGCGGGGGGGCCGGGGAGACCCAGTACTTC,TRBV7-6,many,TRBD2,TRBJ2-5
CASSFRGDPVYEQYF,TGTGCCAGCAGTTTTCGTGGGGACCCCGTCTACGAGCAGTACTTC,TRBV12-3/TRBV12-4,many,.,TRBJ2-7
CSARRSGTVNYGYTF,TGCAGTGCTAGACGATCTGGGACAGTTAACTATGGCTACACCTTC,TRBV20-1,many,TRBD1,TRBJ1-2
CASSRGAVGSYEQYF,TGTGCCAGCAGCCGGGGGGCGGTTGGCTCCTACGAGCAGTACTTC,TRBV7-2,.,.,TRBJ2-7
CASRLDRPFLYEQYF,TGTGCCAGCAGACTTGACAGGCCCTTCCTCTACGAGCAGTACTTC,TRBV6-5,many,.,TRBJ2-7
CASSQWGGPKEETQYF,TGTGCCAGCAGCCAATGGGGGGGGCCTAAGGAAGAGACCCAGTACTTC,TRBV11-3,.,.,TRBJ2-5
CASSQLVLRGAHGYTF,TGCGCCAGCAGCCAACTAGTTCTCCGGGGGGCCCATGGCTACACCTTC,TRBV4-1,.,.,TRBJ1-2
CATSAAGPSNQPQHF,TGTGCCACCAGTGCGGCGGGCCCAAGCAATCAGCCCCAGCATTTT,TRBV24-1,few,.,TRBJ1-5
CSVPSPSSYEQYF,TGCAGCGTCCCCAGCCCCAGCTCCTACGAGCAGTACTTC,TRBV29-1,many,.,TRBJ2-7
CSASGGPQETQYF,TGCAGTGCTAGTGGGGGACCTCAAGAGACCCAGTACTTC,TRBV20-1,many,.,TRBJ2-5
CASRRQGWDQPQHF,TGTGCCAGCCGTCGTCAAGGGTGGGATCAGCCCCAGCATTTT,TRBV6-1,few,.,TRBJ1-5
CSAEDRVGREKLFF,TGCAGTGCTGAAGACAGAGTCGGTAGAGAAAAACTGTTTTTT,TRBV20-1,.,.,TRBJ1-4
CASSSLTSGGSNTGELFF,TGTGCCAGCAGCTCGCTGACTAGCGGGGGTTCGAACACCGGGGAGCTGTTTTTT,TRBV7-9,.,TRBD2,TRBJ2-2
CSVASGSSGANVLTF,TGCAGCGTTGCCAGCGGATCCTCTGGGGCCAACGTCCTGACTTTC,TRBV29-1,.,.,TRBJ2-6
CATSASGGYNEQYF,TGTGCCACCAGTGCTAGCGGGGGGTACAATGAGCAGTACTTC,TRBV24-1,.,TRBD2,TRBJ2-5
CASSAHSGTGDYGEQYF,TGTGCCAGCAGCGCCCATTCCGGGACAGGGGATTACGGTGAGCAGTACTTC,TRBV9,.,TRBD1,TRBJ2-7
CASSPLGQGLQETQYF,TGTGCCAGCTCACCCCTCGGACAGGGGTTACAAGAGACCCAGTACTTC,TRBV18,many,TRBD1,TRBJ2-5
CSARVSGGADETQYF,TGCAGTGCTAGAGTTAGCGGGGGGGCCGATGAGACCCAGTACTTC,TRBV20-1,.,TRBD2,TRBJ2-5
CASSQTRGREGYTF,TGTGCCAGCAGCCAAACCAGGGGGCGAGAGGGCTACACCTTC,TRBV3-1,many,TRBD1,TRBJ1-2
CASSQDLGTPAGRNQPQHF,TGCGCCAGCAGCCAAGACCTAGGGACACCCGCGGGTAGAAATCAGCCCCAGCATTTT,TRBV4-1,many,.,TRBJ1-5
CASSQDRTWPRSSYEQYF,TGCGCCAGCAGCCAAGATCGGACATGGCCTAGATCTTCGTACGAGCAGTACTTC,TRBV4-3,.,.,TRBJ2-7
CASSAAWGIQYF,TGTGCCAGCAGCGCCGCCTGGGGCATTCAGTACTTC,TRBV7-2,many,.,TRBJ2-4
CSARGTTGRETQYF,TGCAGTGCAAGAGGGACCACGGGCCGAGAGACCCAGTACTTC,TRBV20-1,many,.,TRBJ2-5
CAGSESTGLYGCTF,.,TRBV5-1,.,.,TRBJ1-2
CASRPTGTGQTEAFF,TGTGCCAGCCGCCCGACCGGGACAGGGCAAACTGAAGCTTTCTTT,TRBV6-5,few,TRBD1,TRBJ1-1
CAWRETDFQPGYTF,TGTGCCTGGAGAGAGACAGACTTCCAGCCTGGCTACACCTTC,TRBV30,many,.,TRBJ1-2
CASSLARVYQETQYF,TGTGCCAGCAGCTTAGCCCGGGTGTACCAAGAGACCCAGTACTTC,TRBV7-2,.,.,TRBJ2-5
CASRTGSEEEQYF,TGTGCCAGCCGGACAGGGTCTGAGGAAGAGCAGTACTTC,TRBV2,many,TRBD1,TRBJ2-7
CASSEGGGGLAKNIQYF,TGTGCCAGCAGTGAAGGGGGTGGGGGGCTGGCCAAAAACATTCAGTACTTC,TRBV6-1,few,.,TRBJ2-4
CASSVRGDTQYF,TGTGCCAGCAGCGTCAGGGGAGATACGCAGTATTTT,TRBV11-2,many,.,TRBJ2-3
CASSYSYRTGGGKSYGYTF,TGTGCCAGCAGTTACTCATACCGGACAGGGGGCGGAAAGAGCTATGGCTACACCTTC,TRBV6-5,.,TRBD1,TRBJ1-2
CASTSGRLVYNEQFF,TGCGCCAGCACCTCCGGCCGACTAGTGTACAATGAGCAGTTCTTC,TRBV5-1,many,.,TRBJ2-1
CASSQDVGVEQFF,TGTGCCAGCAGCCAAGATGTAGGGGTCGAGCAGTTCTTC,TRBV3-1,.,.,TRBJ2-1
CSADRQRGHSYEQYF,TGCAGTGCGGACCGACAGCGGGGGCACTCCTACGAGCAGTACTTC,TRBV20-1,many,TRBD2,TRBJ2-7
CASSPDNREQSYEQYF,TGCGCCAGCAGCCCAGACAACAGGGAGCAAAGCTACGAGCAGTACTTC,TRBV5-1,many,.,TRBJ2-7
CASSIRRETQYF,TGTGCCAGTAGTATCCGCAGGGAGACCCAGTACTTC,TRBV19,many,.,TRBJ2-5
CASSSRPAGLAGNEQFF,TGTGCCAGCAGTTCGCGTCCTGCCGGACTAGCGGGCAATGAGCAGTTCTTC,TRBV27,many,TRBD2,TRBJ2-1
CSAGQSSGANVLTF,TGCAGTGCTGGACAGAGCTCTGGGGCCAACGTCCTGACTTTC,TRBV20-1,.,.,TRBJ2-6
CASSQYTGGRADTQYF,TGTGCCAGCAGCCAATATACGGGGGGGAGGGCAGATACGCAGTATTTT,TRBV7-2,many,TRBD2,TRBJ2-3
CASSRQGLRTYEQYF,TGTGCCAGCAGTCGACAGGGGCTTCGAACCTACGAGCAGTACTTC,TRBV3-1,many,TRBD1,TRBJ2-7
CSARKGDRQFF,TGCAGTGCTAGAAAAGGGGATAGGCAGTTCTTC,TRBV20-1,many,.,TRBJ2-1
CASRGQGATGELFF,TGTGCCAGCAGGGGACAGGGCGCCACCGGGGAGCTGTTTTTT,TRBV6-2/TRBV6-3,.,TRBD1,TRBJ2-2
CASSYERGINEKLFF,TGTGCCAGCAGCTATGAGAGGGGAATTAATGAAAAACTGTTTTTT,TRBV2,few,.,TRBJ1-4
CASSQRLTGGKDTQYF,TGTGCCAGCAGCCAAAGGCTGACGGGGGGGAAAGATACGCAGTATTTT,TRBV3-1,.,TRBD2,TRBJ2-3
CATSDGQGALETQYF,TGTGCCACCAGTGATGGACAGGGGGCATTAGAGACCCAGTACTTC,TRBV24-1,.,TRBD1,TRBJ2-5
CASSSPLGTKRGWADTQYF,TGTGCCAGCAGCTCACCCCTGGGGACTAAGCGGGGATGGGCAGATACGCAGTATTTT,TRBV3-1,few,TRBD2,TRBJ2-3
CSASFRSSEAFF,TGCAGTGCTAGCTTCAGGAGCTCTGAAGCTTTCTTT,TRBV20-1,.,.,TRBJ1-1
CASSSGTAKAFF,TGTGCCAGCAGTTCAGGGACAGCCAAAGCTTTCTTT,TRBV12-3/TRBV12-4,few,TRBD1,TRBJ1-1
CSFPTILETQYF,TGCAGTTTTCCGACGATTTTAGAGACCCAGTACTTC,TRBV20-1,many,.,TRBJ2-5
CASSHTALDRVREKLFF,TGCGCCAGCAGCCATACAGCCTTGGACAGGGTGAGGGAAAAACTGTTTTTT,TRBV4-1,.,TRBD1,TRBJ1-4
CASSQDNLAGIQYF,TGCGCCAGCAGCCAAGATAATCTAGCTGGCATTCAGTACTTC,TRBV4-3,many,.,TRBJ2-4
CASSPPAVGSTDTQYF,TGTGCCAGCAGCCCCCCAGCGGTGGGAAGCACAGATACGCAGTATTTT,TRBV7-9,few,.,TRBJ2-3
CASNRWDEQFF,TGTGCCAGCAACCGGTGGGATGAGCAGTTCTTC,TRBV6-1,many,.,TRBJ2-1
CSARDPRGPIGNTIYF,TGCAGTGCTAGAGACCCGCGGGGTCCGATCGGAAACACCATATATTTT,TRBV20-1,few,.,TRBJ1-3